A single T cell receptor (beta chain) is shown here with its context. The antigen remains unidentified. A much larger clone sits a single nucleotide away, making a read error possible. The data derive from a study of human T cells and chemical hapten exposure. V gave up 0 bases and J gave up 0 bases, with 11 bases separating them. Germline V gives CDR1 MNHEY, CDR2 SVGAGI. The CDR3 covers 17 residues. The library tagged individual cDNA molecules with unique molecular identifiers. As handled by the study authors: Across samples, TCR counts had a median of about 92,000 and ranged from roughly 23,224 to 700,000. Each CDR3 protein gets one entry after TCRdb re-called the reads with MiXCR. For this entry, the V and J calls and clone size follow TCRdb and not the study's own pipeline. The profile shows around 120,000 distinct CDR3 sequences, more than 8.5% of them singletons. Whole blood that had not been fractionated was the source of extracted total RNA.

Overall study results and limits: DPC sensitization did not alter TCRs above 1 in 1000 frequency.

The chain carries TRBV6-5 and TRBJ2-2; the D is unclear. The sequencing input was whole blood. This receptor was identified in a human donor in good health. Some clones in this sample may be carry-over from other donors' samples. This CDR3 reads CASSYSSVFANTGELFF. The CDR3 DNA reads TGTGCCAGCAGTTACTCATCAGTGTTCGCGAACACCGGGGAGCTGTTTTTT.